This TCR beta chain appears in the sequencing data of a study of cytomegalovirus exposure and HLA in healthy donors. This clone was observed a few times. The primer mix had 60 Vbeta and 13 Jbeta primers. Generated by immunoSEQ multiplex PCR, the TCRdb table keeps only in-frame clones and is missing some. The table lists about 120,000 clones, around 73% of them singletons. The sequencing input was PBMCs. The clonotype was recovered from a man aged 25-45 years in good health and CMV-seropositive.

CDR3 region: CASSVLAGGPSSVEQYF. In nucleotides, the CDR3 is TGTGCCAGCAGTGTCTTAGCGGGAGGGCCCTCCTCGGTCGAGCAGTACTTC. This chain joins TRBV6-4 and TRBJ2-7, with 11 bases that match TRBD2. This CDR3 contains 17 residues. The V gene's germline CDR1 is MRHNA and CDR2 SNTAGT. J was trimmed by 6 bases and V by 4 bases; bases with no gene match: 14.